The 30 T cell receptor beta chains presented below share a single source sample, sequenced in a study of T-cell reconstitution after alpha-beta-depleted transplantation in children listed by TCRdb under 2016. Preparation of the library involved PCR. Instrument used: Illumina HiSeq 2500. TCR library preparation used molecular barcoding, with unique molecular identifiers applied to normalize quantification of the TCRbeta repertoire. TCRdb reprocessed the public reads (quality trimming at Q25 with fastp, clone calling with MiXCR) and kept in-frame beta chains. Rows matching on CDR3 protein sequence are summarized as one entry with the most common DNA and genes. The sample yields 230,000 or so distinct CDR3 sequences; around 8.9% were counted once. The ten most abundant clones make up approximately 5% of the sample. The source material was PBMCs from the stem cell graft donor, sampled from the stem cell graft. Receptors originate from a human donor who donated a stem cell graft to a child with SCID.

This clonotype was found many times. V is TRBV12-3 or TRBV12-4 and J is TRBJ2-7; 11 bases fit TRBD1. The CDR3 sequence is 15 residues long. The ends lost 4 bases at V and 3 bases at J; junction bases unmatched: 5. The CDR3 region is CASSSAGTGGYEQYF. In DNA form, the CDR3 reads TGTGCCAGCAGTTCCGCCGGGACAGGGGGCTACGAGCAGTACTTC.

This clonotype was seen many times. This chain uses TRBV6-5 with TRBJ2-1; tentatively, D is TRBD2 (6 bases). V dropped 3 bases and J dropped 1 base, with 13 bases sitting between them. The CDR3 is 16 amino acids. Germline assignment: CDR1 MNHEY and CDR2 SVGAGI. CDR3 residues: CASSYPVGGSYNEQFF. The CDR3 DNA sequence: TGTGCCAGCAGTTATCCCGTGGGGGGTTCCTACAATGAGCAGTTCTTC.

In this sample, this clonotype turned up a few times. The chain joins TRBV7-3 to TRBJ2-1; TRBD1 or TRBD2 may be the D gene (5 bases each). Germline CDR1 and CDR2: SGHTA and FQGTGA. This CDR3 is built from 16 residues. Trimming stripped 0 bases from V and 2 bases from J, with 11 bases between. The CDR3 sequence is CASSLTGTETYNEQFF. The CDR3 DNA reads TGTGCCAGCAGCTTAACCGGGACCGAGACCTACAATGAGCAGTTCTTC.

This clonotype has at least ten counts. The chain links TRBV27 to TRBJ2-3, with D possibly TRBD2 on 6 matching bases. The CDR3 runs to 15 residues. V was pared by 6 bases and J by 2 bases, with 15 bases between. Per germline, CDR1 MNHEY and CDR2 SMNVEV (reference sequence). The CDR3: CASRKTSISTDTQYF. The DNA for the CDR3 is TGTGCCAGCAGAAAAACTAGCATTTCCACAGATACGCAGTATTTT.

This clonotype was detected ten times or more. The chain is built from TRBV7-2 and TRBJ1-3; 7 nucleotides align to TRBD1. This CDR3 spans 16 amino acids. Germline CDR1 SGHTA, CDR2 FQGNSA. Trimming cost V 4 bases and J 2 bases; bases outside gene matches: 8. The CDR3 reads CASSWEGTVPGNTIYF. DNA of the CDR3: TGTGCCAGCAGCTGGGAAGGGACAGTCCCTGGAAACACCATATATTTT.

The chain combines TRBV5-1 with TRBJ2-7; 7 bases are shared with TRBD1. The CDR3 runs 16 residues. From germline, CDR1 is SGHRS and CDR2 YFSETQ. V lost 3 bases and J lost 2; bases outside the gene matches: 11. In DNA form, the CDR3 reads TGCGCCAGCAGCTCCTCCGCGACCGACAGGGCCTACGAGCAGTACTTC. It codes for CASSSSATDRAYEQYF. Based on the CDR3 plus reference TRBV5-1 and TRBJ2-7, the full variable domain is KAGVTQTPRYLIKTRGQQVTLSCSPISGHRSVSWYQQTPGQGLQFLFEYFSETQRNKGNFPGRFSGRQFSNSRSEMNVSTLELGDSALYLCASSSSATDRAYEQYFGPGTRLTVT.

In this sample, this clonotype turned up many times. The genes are TRBV20-1 and TRBJ1-3; tentatively, D is TRBD1 (6 bases). The CDR3 length is 15 residues. The germline V and J ends were trimmed by 3 bases and 5 bases, with 17 bases remaining between them. Germline lookup yields CDR1 DFQATT and CDR2 SNEGSKA (reference sequence). CDR3 loop: CSARAVGGLRNTIYF. The CDR3 coding sequence is TGCAGTGCTAGGGCCGTCGGGGGCTTGAGAAACACCATATATTTT.

This clonotype was seen many times. V usage is TRBV10-3 and J usage is TRBJ2-5; perhaps D is TRBD1 or TRBD2 (5 bases each). Germline V gene lookup returns CDR1 ENHRY and CDR2 SYGVKD. V lost 3 bases and J 0 bases, leaving 11 bases between the germline ends. The CDR3 sequence is 15 residues long. DNA for the CDR3: TGTGCCATCAGTGATCCGGGGACGTACCAAGAGACCCAGTACTTC. This gives the protein CAISDPGTYQETQYF.

V and J are TRBV3-1 and TRBJ1-1; the match to TRBD1 covers 7 bases. Germline V gene lookup returns CDR1 LGHDT and CDR2 YNNKEL (reference sequence). This CDR3 contains 17 residues. This CDR3 is CTCSLRRTGIFGTEAFF. CDR3 in DNA: TGTACCTGCAGTTTAAGGCGGACAGGTATTTTCGGCACTGAAGCTTTCTTT.

This clonotype was counted at least ten times. The gene calls are TRBV2 and TRBJ1-1; maybe TRBD1 (6 bases). Looked up from germline, CDR1 is SNHLY and CDR2 is FYNNEI. V dropped 4 bases and J dropped 10 bases, with 16 bases sitting between them. The CDR3 extends over 13 amino acids. The CDR3 coding sequence is TGTGCCAGCAGTGCCGGGGAAACGGGGGCAGCTTTCTTT. As protein: CASSAGETGAAFF.

This clonotype came up many times. V and J are TRBV4-1 and TRBJ2-3; D gene uncertain. Trimming took 3 bases from V and 0 from J, leaving 4 bases between them. Germline-derived CDR1 and CDR2 are MGHRA and YSYEKL. This CDR3 is 13 amino acids long. The CDR3 DNA sequence: TGCGCCAGCAGCCAGGGTAGCACAGATACGCAGTATTTT. It codes for CASSQGSTDTQYF.

This clonotype was seen many times. The chain employs TRBV7-8 and TRBJ2-6, with 7 bases lining up with TRBD1. Germline trimming cut 5 bases from V and 0 bases from J; bases unmatched to any gene: 10. Germline-derived CDR1 and CDR2 are SGHVS and FQNEAQ. The CDR3 has 18 residues. The CDR3 nucleotides read TGTGCCAGCAGCCTATACAGGGGTCCCTCCTCTGGGGCCAACGTCCTGACTTTC. Translation gives CASSLYRGPSSGANVLTF.

This clonotype was detected many times. V gene TRBV7-9 combines with J gene TRBJ2-7, with D perhaps matching TRBD1 (5 bases). The CDR3 loop spans 13 amino acids. The germline V gene has CDR1 SEHNR and CDR2 FQNEAQ (reference sequence). The V gene lost 5 bases and the J gene lost 1 base, with 9 bases spanning the gap. The CDR3 is CASSETVSYEQYF. The CDR3 DNA follows: TGTGCCAGCAGCGAGACAGTTTCCTACGAGCAGTACTTC.

In this sample, this clonotype turned up many times. The CDR3 DNA reads as TGCGCCAGCAGCAGAGCGAACACCGGGGAGCTGTTTTTT. Its translation is CASSRANTGELFF. The chain joins TRBV5-1 to TRBJ2-2; no clear D. The ends were cut back, 4 bases at V and 0 bases at J, with 4 bases in the middle. The germline CDR1 and CDR2 sequences are SGHRS and YFSETQ. CDR3 size: 13 residues.

In its sample, this clonotype was seen many times. This chain connects TRBV5-1 to TRBJ2-1, with a weak D call TRBD1 (5 bases). CDR1 and CDR2 from the germline V gene are SGHRS and YFSETQ. CDR3 length equals 15 residues. Trimming pared 2 bases from V and 0 bases from J, leaving 9 bases between. The CDR3 loop is CASSLSTGSYNEQFF. The CDR3 region has the DNA TGCGCCAGCAGCTTAAGTACAGGCTCCTACAATGAGCAGTTCTTC.

This clonotype occurred many times. This chain links TRBV7-9 with TRBJ2-7; 7 nucleotides agree with TRBD1. Germline CDR1 SEHNR, CDR2 FQNEAQ (reference sequence). The V gene end was trimmed by 3 bases and the J gene end by 4 bases; junction bases not matched to a gene: 6. The CDR3 loop spans 14 amino acids. In DNA, the CDR3 is TGTGCCAGCAGCTTCGGACAGGACGTATACGAGCAGTACTTC. Amino acids: CASSFGQDVYEQYF.

The chain employs TRBV6-5 and TRBJ2-5, with a possible D match to TRBD1 (6 bases). Germline CDR1 reads MNHEY; CDR2 reads SVGAGI. Trimming took off 0 bases at V and 2 bases at J, with 10 bases between the two ends. The CDR3 totals 15 residues. The CDR3 protein is CASSYSGGFQETQYF. CDR3 DNA: TGTGCCAGCAGTTACTCAGGGGGATTTCAAGAGACCCAGTACTTC.

This clonotype was observed many times. This chain joins TRBV5-1 and TRBJ2-7; D is tentatively TRBD1 or TRBD2 (5 bases each). V lost 4 bases, J lost 6 bases, and 17 bases lay in between. The CDR3 runs 14 residues. Germline-derived CDR1 and CDR2 are SGHRS and YFSETQ. The CDR3 region has the DNA TGCGCCAGCAGCCCAGGCCCTCAGGGACGCGAGCAGTACTTC. Encoded protein: CASSPGPQGREQYF.

This clonotype came up many times. The chain employs TRBV5-6 and TRBJ1-2; weak D call: TRBD1 (5 bases). The CDR3 has 14 amino acids. V shed 4 bases and J shed 2 bases, with 12 bases lying between them. Germline values: CDR1 SGHDT, CDR2 YYEEEE. The CDR3 sequence is CASSGGSSNYGYTF. The CDR3 nucleotides are TGTGCCAGCAGCGGGGGATCATCGAACTATGGCTACACCTTC.

This clonotype was picked up many times. The V and J genes are TRBV12-3 or TRBV12-4 and TRBJ2-5; D remains ambiguous. There are 14 residues in the CDR3. The V and J ends lost 8 bases and 1 base respectively, with 14 bases between them. CDR3 region: CASGPPIFQETQYF. The CDR3, as DNA: TGTGCCAGCGGACCCCCAATTTTCCAAGAGACCCAGTACTTC.

This clonotype has ten or more counts. The V and J genes are TRBV9 and TRBJ1-1; TRBD1 matches 7 bases. CDR3 length: 13 amino acids. Looked up from germline, CDR1 is SGDLS and CDR2 is YYNGEE. V gave up 4 bases and J gave up 4 bases; unmatched junction bases: 4. CDR3 nucleotides: TGTGCCAGCAGCCGAGGGGGCCTCACTGAAGCTTTCTTT. Translation gives CASSRGGLTEAFF.

This clonotype was seen many times. The J gene is TRBJ2-2, the V gene TRBV5-1; D not certain. CDR1 and CDR2 from the germline V gene are SGHRS and YFSETQ. The germline V and J ends were trimmed by 4 bases and 5 bases, with 15 bases remaining between them. This CDR3 is 15 amino acids long. This CDR3 is CASSQGGIRTGELFF. As DNA, the CDR3 is TGCGCCAGCAGCCAAGGTGGCATCCGGACCGGGGAGCTGTTTTTT.

This clonotype was counted once. The J gene is TRBJ1-2, the V gene TRBV7-2; D gene unclear. The ends were cut back, 2 bases at V and 1 base at J, with 17 bases in the middle. The germline V gene encodes CDR1 SGHTA and CDR2 FQGNSA. The CDR3 loop spans 17 amino acids. CDR3 amino acids: CASSLSGPTSFNYGYTF. The CDR3 DNA sequence: TGTGCCAGCAGCTTATCCGGACCAACCTCTTTTAACTATGGCTACACCTTC.

The DNA of the CDR3 is TGTGCCTGCTGTTTATTGTGGAGCGCCCGAAGTGGGAACACTGAAGCTTTCTTT. Translating it yields CACCLLWSARSGNTEAFF. V and J are TRBV12-3 or TRBV12-4 and TRBJ1-1; no firm D call. This CDR3 spans 18 amino acids. The V end was cut by 11 bases, the J end by 1 base, with 29 bases between.

This clonotype has ten or more counts. The rearrangement links TRBV25-1 to TRBJ2-7; D may be TRBD2 (6 bases). This CDR3 comprises 14 residues. Germline V gives CDR1 MGHDK, CDR2 SYGVNS. Trimming removed 3 bases from V and 0 bases from J, with 9 bases in between. The chain's CDR3 is CASSDLGGSYEQYF. Written as DNA, the CDR3 is TGTGCCAGCAGTGACCTGGGAGGCTCCTACGAGCAGTACTTC.

This clonotype was observed at least ten times. The chain's CDR3 is CASSLTEETQYF. In nucleotides, the CDR3 is TGCGCCAGCAGCTTGACAGAAGAGACCCAGTACTTC. The chain has TRBV5-1 and TRBJ2-5; no clear D. The CDR3 totals 12 residues. Trimming left V 1 base short and J 3 bases short, with 4 bases between. The V gene's germline CDR1 is SGHRS and CDR2 YFSETQ.

This clonotype was picked up a small number of times. The chain is built from TRBV5-6 and TRBJ2-3; 8 nucleotides agree with TRBD2. The CDR3 has 15 residues. Trimming at V came to 1 base and at J to 2 bases, leaving 3 bases not matched to a gene. Germline CDR1 SGHDT, CDR2 YYEEEE. The CDR3, as DNA: TGTGCCAGCAGCTTGCGCGGGGGGTACACAGATACGCAGTATTTT. The encoded protein is CASSLRGGYTDTQYF.

This clonotype has a count of ten or more. V and J are TRBV28 and TRBJ1-2; unclear D gene. Looked up from germline, CDR1 is MDHEN and CDR2 is SYDVKM. The CDR3 covers 15 residues. Trimming took off 1 base at V and 1 base at J, with 10 bases between the two ends. CDR3 region: CASSLSGFGNYGYTF. In DNA form, the CDR3 reads TGTGCCAGCAGTTTATCGGGGTTCGGTAACTATGGCTACACCTTC.

The gene calls are TRBV7-3 and TRBJ2-2; 8 bases fit TRBD1. Losses at the gene ends were 5 bases for V and 6 bases for J; bases not matched to a gene: 11. CDR3 length: 16 amino acids. Germline V gives CDR1 SGHTA, CDR2 FQGTGA. The CDR3 is CASSTRQGTGSGELFF. CDR3 DNA: TGTGCCAGCAGCACGAGACAGGGGACAGGATCCGGGGAGCTGTTTTTT.

In this sample, this clonotype turned up many times. J is TRBJ1-1 and V is TRBV20-1; D is unresolved. The CDR3 loop spans 13 amino acids. CDR1 is DFQATT, CDR2 SNEGSKA, per germline (reference sequence). Deletions cut 3 bases from V and 0 bases from J, with 8 bases between. This CDR3 is CSASKGLNTEAFF. The CDR3 DNA sequence: TGCAGTGCTAGTAAGGGCCTGAACACTGAAGCTTTCTTT.